This T cell receptor (beta chain) was sequenced in a study of beta chain features in type 1 diabetes. Trimming took off 1 base at V and 7 bases at J, with 14 bases between the two ends. This CDR3 is 13 amino acids long. CDR1 SQVTM and CDR2 ANQGSEA come from the germline V gene. This clone was recorded a few times. Its antigen is unknown. The collection from each donor was one heparinised blood draw averaging about 116 mL. What was sequenced were expressed TCRB transcripts, since all of the isolated RNA had been reverse transcribed. The repertoire was sequenced with immunoSEQ multiplex PCR; TCRdb's copy has only in-frame clones and lacks some. This table holds about 900,000 clones, around a sixth found once. Notes on the study in general: When VDJ junctions were examined, type 1 diabetes patients showed fewer insertions and more deletions.

Specimen: naive CD4+ T cells from blood. V gene TRBV29-1 combines with J gene TRBJ2-7; D call uncertain. This sequence was found in a woman between 18 and 29 years old in good health. CDR3 amino acids: CSVEVVAFGEQYF. The DNA for the CDR3 is TGCAGCGTTGAAGTAGTTGCATTTGGGGAGCAGTACTTC.